This T cell receptor beta chain was sequenced in a study of cytomegalovirus exposure and HLA in healthy donors. Overall study findings and caveats: Diagnosis of cytomegalovirus status made by the classifier reportedly showed high specificity and sensitivity. Three chains linked to CMV were shown in vitro to be specific for CMV antigens.

It was the roughly 110-subject validation cohort, separate from the approximately 670-subject first cohort, to which the donors belonged. The V and J ends lost 5 bases and 9 bases respectively, with 17 bases between them. Germline CDR1 LNHDA, CDR2 SQIVND (reference sequence). This CDR3 is 14 amino acids long. Data came from immunoSEQ multiplex PCR; TCRdb stores just in-frame clones and leaves some out. Seen here are 45,000 or so clones, approximately 93% observed once, and the top ten hold about 2.1%. To note about this clone: The antigen is not known.

This sequence was found in a woman aged 18-30 years in good health and CMV-seronegative. The chain couples TRBV19 to TRBJ2-1, with a tentative D call TRBD2 (5 bases). Specimen: PBMCs. As DNA, the CDR3 is TGTGCCAGTAGTTCCGTCGGGATCCTCAGTGAGCAGTTCTTC. It is translated as CASSSVGILSEQFF.